This TCR beta chain was profiled in a study of cytomegalovirus exposure and HLA in healthy donors. Regarding this clone: The antigen remains undetermined.

Notes on the study in general: It was assumed in the presence/absence analyses that sequencing depth was roughly uniform across donors. There were three CMV-associated chains whose specificity for CMV antigens was confirmed in vitro. Later, TCR association rates were found to vary by HLA locus, highest for DRB1 and lowest for HLA-C.

The CDR3 contains 13 residues. V dropped 5 bases and J dropped 4; count of bases not matched to a gene: 3. Germline V lookup: CDR1 SGHTA, CDR2 FQGNSA. Researchers ran the PCR with 60 Vbeta and 13 Jbeta primers. The method was immunoSEQ multiplex PCR; TCRdb's version includes in-frame clones alone and lacks a portion of them. The sample has about 130,000 clones; about 80% are singletons. The receptor comes from a woman aged 40 to 55 in good health and CMV-seronegative. The chain employs TRBV7-2 and TRBJ2-5, with 8 bases aligning to TRBD1. Material for sequencing was PBMCs. CDR3 amino acids: CASSKQGGETQYF. The CDR3 bases are TGTGCCAGCAGCAAACAGGGGGGAGAGACCCAGTACTTC. Full variable domain (missing parts from reference TRBV7-2 and TRBJ2-5): GAGVSQSPSNKVTEKGKDVELRCDPISGHTALYWYRQSLGQGLEFLIYFQGNSAPDKSGLPSDRFSAERTGGSVSTLTIQRTQQEDSAVYLCASSKQGGETQYFGPGTRLLVL.